This record looks at one T cell receptor beta chain sequence and its context. Its antigen is undetermined. V gave up 5 bases and J gave up 4 bases; unmatched junction bases: 5. CDR1 and CDR2 (germline): SGHVS, FQNEAQ. This CDR3 comprises 15 residues. The sample belongs to a study of cytomegalovirus exposure and HLA in healthy donors. The repertoire was sequenced with immunoSEQ multiplex PCR; TCRdb's copy has only in-frame clones and lacks some. The sample lists about 330,000 clones; roughly 85% were seen once. Study findings and constraints: The investigators catalogued 150 to 200 TCR beta chains as cytomegalovirus-associated. First-cohort TCR clusters tended to co-occur in the 90 to 150 validation repertoires, a later analysis found.

This receptor was taken from a woman under 30 in good health and CMV-seronegative. Material for sequencing was PBMCs. The V call is TRBV7-8, the J call TRBJ2-5; 12 nucleotides agree with TRBD2. The chain's CDR3 is CASSPGLAGLETQYF. The CDR3 DNA reads TGTGCCAGCAGCCCAGGACTAGCGGGATTAGAGACCCAGTACTTC.